Shown below are 4 T cell receptor beta chains from a single sample sequenced in a study of T cell responses to AZD1222 COVID-19 vaccine. Sequencing was performed with immunoSEQ multiplex PCR; in TCRdb, only in-frame clones are kept and a portion is missing. The sample includes roughly 53,000 clones, 75% to 90% of them seen just once. The sequences come from peripheral blood, collected on day 0 of MenACWY control vaccination. These receptors all come from an adult in good health.

The gene calls are TRBV6-2 or TRBV6-3 and TRBJ2-1, with 10 bases aligning to TRBD2. After removal of 5 bases from V and 6 bases from J, the junction contained 7 bases not matched to a gene. The germline V gene encodes CDR1 MNHEY and CDR2 SVGEGT. This CDR3 has 15 residues. CDR3 amino acids: CASSTAGGPGNEQFF. DNA for the CDR3: TGTGCCAGCAGTACAGCGGGAGGGCCCGGCAATGAGCAGTTCTTC.

The chain is built from TRBV28 and TRBJ2-7, with 8 bases that match TRBD2. CDR1 MDHEN and CDR2 SYDVKM come from the germline V gene. The CDR3 runs 15 residues. V lost 5 bases to trimming and J lost 2 bases; unmatched junction nucleotides: 8. The CDR3 region is CASSTSAGVTYEQYF. The CDR3 region has the DNA TGTGCCAGCAGTACCTCAGCGGGAGTAACCTACGAGCAGTACTTC. Looking up the rest from reference TRBV28 and TRBJ2-7 gives the full variable domain: DVKVTQSSRYLVKRTGEKVFLECVQDMDHENMFWYRQDPGLGLRLIYFSYDVKMKEKGDIPEGYSVSREKKERFSLILESASTNQTSMYLCASSTSAGVTYEQYFGPGTRLTVT.

The gene calls are TRBV2 and TRBJ1-5; 7 bases agree with TRBD1. This CDR3 has 15 amino acids. The trim removed 7 bases at V and 3 bases at J, leaving 9 bases unmatched. CDR1 and CDR2 from the germline V gene are SNHLY and FYNNEI. DNA of the CDR3: TGTGCCAGCAAGAAGCAGGGGACAGCCAATCAGCCCCAGCATTTT. The encoded protein is CASKKQGTANQPQHF. The whole variable domain, remainder taken from reference TRBV2 and TRBJ1-5, is EPEVTQTPSHQVTQMGQEVILRCVPISNHLYFYWYRQILGQKVEFLVSFYNNEISEKSEIFDDQFSVERPDGSNFTLKIRSTKLEDSAMYFCASKKQGTANQPQHFGDGTRLSIL.

The V call is TRBV2, the J call TRBJ2-6; no firm D call. The CDR3 totals 15 residues. Germline V gene sequence: CDR1 SNHLY, CDR2 FYNNEI. Trimming removed 6 bases at V and 0 bases at J, with 9 bases between. Here the CDR3 reads CASRAPYSGANVLTF. CDR3 in DNA: TGTGCCAGCAGGGCACCCTACTCTGGGGCCAACGTCCTGACTTTC.